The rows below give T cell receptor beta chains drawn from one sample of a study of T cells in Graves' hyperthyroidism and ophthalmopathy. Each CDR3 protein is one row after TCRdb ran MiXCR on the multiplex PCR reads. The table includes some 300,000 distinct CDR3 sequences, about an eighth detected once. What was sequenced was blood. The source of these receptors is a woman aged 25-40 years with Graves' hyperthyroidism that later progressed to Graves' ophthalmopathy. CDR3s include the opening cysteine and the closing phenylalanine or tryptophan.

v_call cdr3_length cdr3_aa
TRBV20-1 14 CSGGDADRQETQYF
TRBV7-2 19 CASSLVPGARGAYNSPLHF
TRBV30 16 CAWSSLRGRDNSPLHF
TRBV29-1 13 CSVGQDGGYEQYF
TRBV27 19 CASSPGLNSAGGPEETQYF
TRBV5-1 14 CASRPTTGDDTQYF
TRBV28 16 CASSLTTSGSDHEQFF
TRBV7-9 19 CASSAGVLAGLFVPYEQYF
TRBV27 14 CASSSEEGPYEQYF
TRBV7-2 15 CASSRDRGLEDEQYF
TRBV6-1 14 CASSYGVSGTEAFF
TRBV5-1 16 CASSLTGQGARETQYF
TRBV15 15 CATSSTSGRDNEQFF
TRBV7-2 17 CASRHRPGLTSSDTQYF
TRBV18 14 CASSPGNSNQPQHF
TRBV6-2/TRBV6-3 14 CASSYDGEGTEAFF
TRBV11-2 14 CASSRDREQETQYF
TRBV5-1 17 CASSASGTSGPTDTQYF
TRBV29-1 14 CSVGQAGGNQPQHF
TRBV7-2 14 CASSTGDYPGELFF
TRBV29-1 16 CSVEQVTTSGTYEQYF
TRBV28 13 CASSLGQGVGYTF
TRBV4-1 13 CASSSQGRTEAFF
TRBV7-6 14 CASSLRPGAGELFF
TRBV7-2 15 CASSQDAGTSYEQYF
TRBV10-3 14 CAINESGRAGELFF